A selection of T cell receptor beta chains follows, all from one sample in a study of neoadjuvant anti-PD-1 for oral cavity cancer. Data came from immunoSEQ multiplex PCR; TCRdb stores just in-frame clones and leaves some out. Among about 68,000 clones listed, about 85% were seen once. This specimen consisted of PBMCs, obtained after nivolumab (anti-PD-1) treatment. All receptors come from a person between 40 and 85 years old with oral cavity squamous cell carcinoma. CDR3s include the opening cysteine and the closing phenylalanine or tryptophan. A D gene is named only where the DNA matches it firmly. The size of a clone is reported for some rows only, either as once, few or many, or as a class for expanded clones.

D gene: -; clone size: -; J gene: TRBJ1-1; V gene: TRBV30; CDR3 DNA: TGTGCCTGGAGGACAGGGAACACTGAAGCTTTCTTT; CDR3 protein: CAWRTGNTEAFF
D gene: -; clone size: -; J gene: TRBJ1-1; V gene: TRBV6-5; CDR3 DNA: TGTGCCAGCACATTTGACCCGAACACTGAAGCTTTCTTT; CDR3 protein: CASTFDPNTEAFF
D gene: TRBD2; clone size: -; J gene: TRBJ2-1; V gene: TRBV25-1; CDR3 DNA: TGTGCCAGCAGTGAATACGCGGGAGGGATCTACAATGAGCAGTTCTTC; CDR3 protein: CASSEYAGGIYNEQFF
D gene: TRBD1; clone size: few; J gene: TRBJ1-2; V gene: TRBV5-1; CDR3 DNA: TGCGCCAGCAGCTTGGGGGACAGGGTCTATGGCTACACCTTC; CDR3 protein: CASSLGDRVYGYTF
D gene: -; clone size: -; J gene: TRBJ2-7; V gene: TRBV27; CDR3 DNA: TGTGCCAGCAGTCCGGACCAGGGGGGTTACGAGCAGTACTTC; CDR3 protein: CASSPDQGGYEQYF
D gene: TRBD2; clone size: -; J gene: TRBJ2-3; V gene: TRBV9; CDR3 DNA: TGTGCCAGCAGCGGTGCGGGGGGTACGCAGTATTTT; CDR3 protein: CASSGAGGTQYF
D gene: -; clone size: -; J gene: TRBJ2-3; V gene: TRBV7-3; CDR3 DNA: TGTGCCAGCAGCCCCAGGCTTATGGATACGCAGTATTTT; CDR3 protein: CASSPRLMDTQYF
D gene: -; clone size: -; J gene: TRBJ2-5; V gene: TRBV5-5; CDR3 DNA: TGTGCCAGCAGTCTTGGTGCGGCGGAGCGACAAGAGACCCAGTACTTC; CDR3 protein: CASSLGAAERQETQYF
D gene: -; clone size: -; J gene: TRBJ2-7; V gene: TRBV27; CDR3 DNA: TGTGCCAGCAGACGGGACACTAGGGGCTCCTACGAGCAGTACTTC; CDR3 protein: CASRRDTRGSYEQYF
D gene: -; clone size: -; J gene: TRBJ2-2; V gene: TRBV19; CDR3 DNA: TGTGCCAGTAGTATACAGGTGGCCACCGGGGAGCTGTTTTTT; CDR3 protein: CASSIQVATGELFF
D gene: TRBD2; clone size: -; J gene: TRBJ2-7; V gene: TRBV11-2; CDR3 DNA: TGTGCCAGCAGCACCAGACTAGCGGGAGGGGACGAGCAGTACTTC; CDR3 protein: CASSTRLAGGDEQYF
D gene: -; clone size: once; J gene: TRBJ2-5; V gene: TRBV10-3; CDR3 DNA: TGTGCCATCAGGGGCAGGGTGGAAGAGACCCAGTACTTC; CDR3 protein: CAIRGRVEETQYF
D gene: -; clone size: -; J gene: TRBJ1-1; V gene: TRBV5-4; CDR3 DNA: TGTGCCAGCAGCTTAGGACAGCCACTCACTGAAGCTTTCTTT; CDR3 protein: CASSLGQPLTEAFF
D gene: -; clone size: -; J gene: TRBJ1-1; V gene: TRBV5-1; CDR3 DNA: TGCGCCAGCAGCCCGTCGACAGCGAACACTGAAGCTTTCTTT; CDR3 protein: CASSPSTANTEAFF
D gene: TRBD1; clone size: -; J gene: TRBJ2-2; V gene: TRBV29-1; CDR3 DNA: TGCAGCGTTAAGACAGGGGGGGACACCGGGGAGCTGTTTTTT; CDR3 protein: CSVKTGGDTGELFF
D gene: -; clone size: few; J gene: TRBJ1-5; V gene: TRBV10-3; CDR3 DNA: TGTGCCATCAGTGATGAGCAGCAACATCAGCCCCAGCATTTT; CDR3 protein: CAISDEQQHQPQHF
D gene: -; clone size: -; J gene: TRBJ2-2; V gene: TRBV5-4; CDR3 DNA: TGTGCCAGCAGCCTGACCGGGGGTACCGGGGAGCTGTTTTTT; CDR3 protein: CASSLTGGTGELFF
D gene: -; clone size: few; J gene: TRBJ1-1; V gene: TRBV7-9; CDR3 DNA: TGTGCCAGCAGCCGGGGGCTTGGAGTCACTGAAGCTTTCTTT; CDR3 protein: CASSRGLGVTEAFF
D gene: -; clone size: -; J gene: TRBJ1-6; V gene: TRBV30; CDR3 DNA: TGTGCCTGGAGTGAGGGCATTTCACCCCTCCACTTT; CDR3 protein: CAWSEGISPLHF
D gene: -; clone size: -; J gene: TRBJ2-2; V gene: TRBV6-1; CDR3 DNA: TGTGCCAGCAGTGAGAGGGTTTCATCCGGGGAGCTGTTTTTT; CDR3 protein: CASSERVSSGELFF
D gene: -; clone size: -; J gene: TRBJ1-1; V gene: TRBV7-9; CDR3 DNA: TGTGCCAGCAGCTTAGCGGGGAATGAAGCTTTCTTT; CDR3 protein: CASSLAGNEAFF
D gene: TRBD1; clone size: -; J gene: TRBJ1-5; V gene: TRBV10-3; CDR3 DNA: TGTGCCATCAGTGATCAGGGGGCCCGGCAGCCCCAGCATTTT; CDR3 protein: CAISDQGARQPQHF
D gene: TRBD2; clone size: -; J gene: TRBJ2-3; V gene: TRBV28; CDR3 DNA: TGTGCCAGCAGTCAAGAAATGGGTTGGCGGGAGGGACCCTCCGATACGCAGTATTTT; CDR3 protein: CASSQEMGWREGPSDTQYF
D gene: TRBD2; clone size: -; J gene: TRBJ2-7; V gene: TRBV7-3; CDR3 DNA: TGTGCCAGCAGTCCTGAGCGGGAGGGCGAGCAGTACTTC; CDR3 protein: CASSPEREGEQYF
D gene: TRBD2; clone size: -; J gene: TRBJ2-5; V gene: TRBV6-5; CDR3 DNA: TGTGCCAGCAGTGCAACTAGCGGCGGGGAGACCCAGTACTTC; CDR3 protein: CASSATSGGETQYF
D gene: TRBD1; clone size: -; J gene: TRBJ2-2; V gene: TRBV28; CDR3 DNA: TGTGCCAGCAGTCAGACCGGGACAGGGGCCCCCGGGGAGCTGTTTTTT; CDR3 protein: CASSQTGTGAPGELFF
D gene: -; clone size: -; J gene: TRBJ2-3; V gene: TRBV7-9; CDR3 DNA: TGTGCCAGCAGCCAACAACCAGATACGCAGTATTTT; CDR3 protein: CASSQQPDTQYF
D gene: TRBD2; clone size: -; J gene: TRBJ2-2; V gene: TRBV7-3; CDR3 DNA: TGTGCCAGCAGCTTAAAGGGCCCGGGACTAGTCCGCACCGGGGAGCTGTTTTTT; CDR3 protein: CASSLKGPGLVRTGELFF
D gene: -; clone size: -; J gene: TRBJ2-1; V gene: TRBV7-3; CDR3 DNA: TGTGCCAGCAGCTCCCTCCTTGACAATGAGCAGTTCTTC; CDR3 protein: CASSSLLDNEQFF
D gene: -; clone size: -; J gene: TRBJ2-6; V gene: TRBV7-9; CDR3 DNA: TGTGCCAGCAGCTTAGCGGGCATCTCTGGGGCCAACGTCCTGACTTTC; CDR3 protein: CASSLAGISGANVLTF
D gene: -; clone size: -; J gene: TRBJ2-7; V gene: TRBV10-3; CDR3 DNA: TGTGCCATCAGTGAAGGAGATCCCTACGAGCAGTACTTC; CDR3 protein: CAISEGDPYEQYF
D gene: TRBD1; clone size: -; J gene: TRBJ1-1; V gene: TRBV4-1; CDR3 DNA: TGCGCCAGCAGCCAAGGAGGGACAGGGGGAGGGAACACTGAAGCTTTCTTT; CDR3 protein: CASSQGGTGGGNTEAFF
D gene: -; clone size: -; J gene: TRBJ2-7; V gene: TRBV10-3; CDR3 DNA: TGTGCCATGGCGGGGGCAGCTGCTAAGCAGTACTTC; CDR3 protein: CAMAGAAAKQYF
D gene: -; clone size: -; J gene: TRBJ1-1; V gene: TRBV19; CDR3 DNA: TGTGCCAGTAGTATCCAGGGGATGAACACTGAAGCTTTCTTT; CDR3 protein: CASSIQGMNTEAFF
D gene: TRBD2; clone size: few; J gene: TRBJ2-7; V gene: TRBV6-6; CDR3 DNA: TGTGCCAGCAGTTACTCGACTAGCGGCTCCTACGAGCAGTACTTC; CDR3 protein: CASSYSTSGSYEQYF
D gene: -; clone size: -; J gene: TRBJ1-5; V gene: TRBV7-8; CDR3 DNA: TGTGCCAGCAGCCCACGAGGGGGGGGACATCAGCCCCAGCATTTT; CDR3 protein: CASSPRGGGHQPQHF
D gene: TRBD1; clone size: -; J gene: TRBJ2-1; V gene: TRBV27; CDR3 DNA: TGTGCCAGCAGGCTCTCAGGGGGATATGAGCAGTTCTTC; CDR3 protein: CASRLSGGYEQFF
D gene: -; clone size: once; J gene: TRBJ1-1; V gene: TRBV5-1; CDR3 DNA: TGCGCCAGCAGCTTGGGGGGGCCCGTTATCGCTGAAGCTTTCTTT; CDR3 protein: CASSLGGPVIAEAFF
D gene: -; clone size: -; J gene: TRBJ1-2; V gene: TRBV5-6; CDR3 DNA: TGTGCCAGCAGCTTAAACGACAGGACGAGGGGCTACACCTTC; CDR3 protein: CASSLNDRTRGYTF
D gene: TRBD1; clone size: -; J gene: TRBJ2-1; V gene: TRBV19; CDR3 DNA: TGTGCCAGTAGTATTTTTGGTCAGGGGGCGCCCTATGAGCAGTTCTTC; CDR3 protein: CASSIFGQGAPYEQFF
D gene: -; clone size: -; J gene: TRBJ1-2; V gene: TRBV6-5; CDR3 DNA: TGTGCCAGCAGTTCCTATCGGGACGGCTATGGCTACACCTTC; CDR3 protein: CASSSYRDGYGYTF
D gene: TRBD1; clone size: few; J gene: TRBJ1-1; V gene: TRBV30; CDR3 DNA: TGTGCCTGGGGATCTAGACAGGGAGTCACTGAAGCTTTCTTT; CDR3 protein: CAWGSRQGVTEAFF
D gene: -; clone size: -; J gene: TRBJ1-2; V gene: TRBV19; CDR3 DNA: TGTGCCAGTAGTACCGGCCGGTTGGAGTATGGCTACACCTTC; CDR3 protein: CASSTGRLEYGYTF
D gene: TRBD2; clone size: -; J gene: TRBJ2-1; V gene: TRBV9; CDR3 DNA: TGTGCCAGCAGCGTGTGGCGGGAGTCTCGCAATGAGCAGTTCTTC; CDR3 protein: CASSVWRESRNEQFF
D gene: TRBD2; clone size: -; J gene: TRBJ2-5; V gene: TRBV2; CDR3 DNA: TGTGCCAGCAGACTAGCGGGAGGTTCGAGAGAGACCCAGTACTTC; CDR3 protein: CASRLAGGSRETQYF
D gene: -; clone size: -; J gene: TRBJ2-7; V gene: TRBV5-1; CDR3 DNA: TGCGCCAGCAGCTTCCGGGTGAGCGACTACGAGCAGTACTTC; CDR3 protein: CASSFRVSDYEQYF
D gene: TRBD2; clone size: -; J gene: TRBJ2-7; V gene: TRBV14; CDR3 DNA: TGTGCCAGCAGCCAAGAACTAGCGGGATCCTACGAGCAGTACTTC; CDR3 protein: CASSQELAGSYEQYF
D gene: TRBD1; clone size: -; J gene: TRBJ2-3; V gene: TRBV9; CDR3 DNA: TGTGCCAGCAGCTGGGGACAGTCGGCTGGTGTAAGCACAGATACGCAGTATTTT; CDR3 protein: CASSWGQSAGVSTDTQYF